This note documents a single TCR beta chain sequence. Its antigen is as yet unknown. The entry originates in a study of shared clonotypes between healthy human individuals. Study context: Donors had three CD4 naive, three CD4 memory, two CD8 naive and one CD8 memory plate apiece.

CDR1 and CDR2 (germline): WNHNN, SYGVQD (reference sequence). This CDR3 spans 14 amino acids. V was clipped by 10 bases and J by 3 bases; unmatched bases: 10. Using immunoSEQ multiplex PCR, the repertoire was profiled, and TCRdb retains in-frame clones only, with some absent. The table has about a million clones, 60% to 80% seen once. Study-wide findings and caveats: Sorted-subset sequencing, rarefaction showed, was incomplete despite large depth.

The receptor's source is a man aged 18 to 30 in good health. The V and J genes are TRBV10-1 and TRBJ2-3; 7 positions agree with TRBD1. Sequenced input: memory CD4+ T cells sorted from blood. The sample's subset: CD45RA-negative fraction. Written as DNA, the CDR3 is TGCGCCACCTCCCCGGACAGGAGGACAGATACGCAGTATTTT. Translated, it gives CATSPDRRTDTQYF.